This T cell receptor beta chain is drawn from a study of shared clonotypes between healthy human individuals. Per germline, CDR1 SGDLS and CDR2 YYNGEE. CDR3 length: 14 amino acids. The V gene lost 0 bases and the J gene lost 4 bases, with 8 bases spanning the gap. The table came from immunoSEQ multiplex PCR; TCRdb's copy has only in-frame clones and leaves some out. The repertoire holds about 2.4 million clones, with 93% as singletons. The genes are TRBV9 and TRBJ1-3; D remains ambiguous. The sequence was collected from a man aged 18 to 29 in good health. Some clones in this sample may be carry-over from other donors' samples. Specimen: naive CD4+ T cells from PBMCs. The subset is: CD45RA+ positively selected. CDR3: CASSVDPGGNTIYF. The CDR3 coding sequence is TGTGCCAGCAGCGTAGACCCTGGGGGAAACACCATATATTTT.